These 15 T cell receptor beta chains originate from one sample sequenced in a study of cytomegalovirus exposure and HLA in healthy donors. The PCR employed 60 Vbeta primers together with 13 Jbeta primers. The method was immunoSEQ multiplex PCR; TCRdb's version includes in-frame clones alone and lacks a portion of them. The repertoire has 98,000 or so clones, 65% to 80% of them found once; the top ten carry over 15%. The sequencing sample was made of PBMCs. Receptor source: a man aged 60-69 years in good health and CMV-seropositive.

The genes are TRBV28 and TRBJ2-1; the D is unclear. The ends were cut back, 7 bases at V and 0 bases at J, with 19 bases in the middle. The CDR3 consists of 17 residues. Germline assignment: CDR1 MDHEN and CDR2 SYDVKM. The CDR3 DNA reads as TGTGCCAGCATCAACGACTTGTCCGAAAGCTCCTACAATGAGCAGTTCTTC. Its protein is CASINDLSESSYNEQFF.

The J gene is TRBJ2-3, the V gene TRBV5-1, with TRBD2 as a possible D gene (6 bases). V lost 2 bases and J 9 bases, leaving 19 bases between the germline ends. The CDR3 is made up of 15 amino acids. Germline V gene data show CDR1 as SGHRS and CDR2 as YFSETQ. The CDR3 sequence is CASSFRDSRRETQYF. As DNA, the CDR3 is TGCGCCAGCAGCTTCCGGGACTCTCGCCGGGAGACGCAGTATTTT. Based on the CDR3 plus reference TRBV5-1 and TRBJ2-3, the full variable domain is KAGVTQTPRYLIKTRGQQVTLSCSPISGHRSVSWYQQTPGQGLQFLFEYFSETQRNKGNFPGRFSGRQFSNSRSEMNVSTLELGDSALYLCASSFRDSRRETQYFGPGTRLTVL.

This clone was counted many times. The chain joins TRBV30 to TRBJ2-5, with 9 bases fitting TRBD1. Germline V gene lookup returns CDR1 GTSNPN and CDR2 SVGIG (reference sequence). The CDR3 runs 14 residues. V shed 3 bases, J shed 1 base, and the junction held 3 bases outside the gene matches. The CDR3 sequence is CAWSQQGAQETQYF. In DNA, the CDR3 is TGTGCCTGGAGCCAACAGGGGGCCCAAGAGACCCAGTACTTC.

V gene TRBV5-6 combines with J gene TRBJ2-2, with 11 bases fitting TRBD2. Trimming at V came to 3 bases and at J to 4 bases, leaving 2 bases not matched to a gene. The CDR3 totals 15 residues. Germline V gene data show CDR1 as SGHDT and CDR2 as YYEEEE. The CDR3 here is CASSYSGGATGELFF. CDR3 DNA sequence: TGTGCCAGCAGCTATAGCGGGGGGGCCACCGGGGAGCTGTTTTTT.

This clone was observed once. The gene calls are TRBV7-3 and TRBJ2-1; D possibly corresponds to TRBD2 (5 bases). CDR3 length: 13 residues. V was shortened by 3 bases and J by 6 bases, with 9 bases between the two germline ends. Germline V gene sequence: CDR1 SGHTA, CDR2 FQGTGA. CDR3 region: CASSFRGSNEQFF. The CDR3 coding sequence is TGTGCCAGCAGCTTCAGAGGGTCCAATGAGCAGTTCTTC.

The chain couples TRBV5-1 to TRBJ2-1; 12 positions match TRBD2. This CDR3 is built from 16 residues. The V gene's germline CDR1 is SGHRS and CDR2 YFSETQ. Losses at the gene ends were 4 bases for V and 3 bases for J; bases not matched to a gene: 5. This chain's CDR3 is CASSTRLAGVYNEQFF. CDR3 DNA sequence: TGCGCCAGCAGCACCAGACTAGCGGGAGTCTACAATGAGCAGTTCTTC.

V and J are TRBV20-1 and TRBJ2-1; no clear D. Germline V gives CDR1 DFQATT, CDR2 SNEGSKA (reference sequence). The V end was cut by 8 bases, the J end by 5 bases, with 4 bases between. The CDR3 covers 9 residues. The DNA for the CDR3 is TGCAGTAGAGACAATGAGCAGTTCTTC. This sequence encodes CSRDNEQFF.

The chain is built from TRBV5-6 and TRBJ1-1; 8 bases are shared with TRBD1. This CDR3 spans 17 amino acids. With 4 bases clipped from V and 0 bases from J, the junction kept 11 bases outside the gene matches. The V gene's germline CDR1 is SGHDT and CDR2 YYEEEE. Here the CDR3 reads CASSIEQGARMNTEAFF. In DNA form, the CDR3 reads TGTGCCAGCAGCATAGAGCAGGGGGCGCGGATGAACACTGAAGCTTTCTTT.

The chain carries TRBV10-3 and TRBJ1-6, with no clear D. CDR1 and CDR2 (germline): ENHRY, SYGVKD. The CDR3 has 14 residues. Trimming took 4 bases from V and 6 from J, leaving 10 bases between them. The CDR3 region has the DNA TGTGCCATCAGTGCTGCAGGTGGTAATTCACCCCTCCACTTT. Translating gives CAISAAGGNSPLHF.

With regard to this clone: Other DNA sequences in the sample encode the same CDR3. The CDR3 loop reads CASSPGLADEQYF. The CDR3, as DNA: TGTGCCAGCAGCCCGGGACTAGCAGACGAGCAGTACTTC. This chain links TRBV5-4 with TRBJ2-7; the match to TRBD2 covers 9 bases. Per the germline V gene, CDR1 is SGHNT and CDR2 is YYREEE (reference sequence). V was clipped by 4 bases and J by 5 bases; unmatched bases: 4. CDR3 length: 13 amino acids. Full variable domain (remainder filled in from reference TRBV5-4 and TRBJ2-7): ETGVTQSPTHLIKTRGQQVTLRCSSQSGHNTVSWYQQALGQGPQFIFQYYREEENGRGNFPPRFSGLQFPNYSSELNVNALELDDSALYLCASSPGLADEQYFGPGTRLTVT.

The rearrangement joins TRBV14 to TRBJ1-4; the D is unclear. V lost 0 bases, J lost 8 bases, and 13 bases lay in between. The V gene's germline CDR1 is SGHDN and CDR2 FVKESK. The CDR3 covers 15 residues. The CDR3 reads CASSQDIRVGEKLFF. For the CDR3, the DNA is TGTGCCAGCAGCCAAGATATCCGGGTTGGCGAAAAACTGTTTTTT.

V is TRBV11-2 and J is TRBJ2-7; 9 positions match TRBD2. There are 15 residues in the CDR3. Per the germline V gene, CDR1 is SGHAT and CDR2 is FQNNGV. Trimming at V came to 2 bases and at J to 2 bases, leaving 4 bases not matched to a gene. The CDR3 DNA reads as TGTGCCAGCAGCTTAAGCGGGGGGCTCGCCTACGAGCAGTACTTC. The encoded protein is CASSLSGGLAYEQYF.

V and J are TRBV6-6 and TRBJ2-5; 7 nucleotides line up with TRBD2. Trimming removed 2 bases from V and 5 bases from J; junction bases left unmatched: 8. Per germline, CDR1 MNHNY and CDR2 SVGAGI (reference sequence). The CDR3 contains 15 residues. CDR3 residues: CASSYLGGVRETQYF. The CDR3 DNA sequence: TGTGCCAGCAGTTACCTGGGAGGGGTACGGGAGACCCAGTACTTC.

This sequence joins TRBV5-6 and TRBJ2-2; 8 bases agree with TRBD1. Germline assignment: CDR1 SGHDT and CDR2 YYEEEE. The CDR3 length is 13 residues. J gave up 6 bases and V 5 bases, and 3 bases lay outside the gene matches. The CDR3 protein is CASRQTGAGELFF. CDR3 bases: TGTGCCAGCAGACAGACAGGGGCCGGGGAGCTGTTTTTT.

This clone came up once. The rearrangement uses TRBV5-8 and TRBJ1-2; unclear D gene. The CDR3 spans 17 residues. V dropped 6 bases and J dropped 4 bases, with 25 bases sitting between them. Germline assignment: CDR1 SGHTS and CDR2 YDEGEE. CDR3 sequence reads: CASTTGAGLHRGYGYTF. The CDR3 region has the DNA TGTGCCAGCACCACGGGTGCAGGTCTCCATCGGGGCTATGGCTACACCTTC.